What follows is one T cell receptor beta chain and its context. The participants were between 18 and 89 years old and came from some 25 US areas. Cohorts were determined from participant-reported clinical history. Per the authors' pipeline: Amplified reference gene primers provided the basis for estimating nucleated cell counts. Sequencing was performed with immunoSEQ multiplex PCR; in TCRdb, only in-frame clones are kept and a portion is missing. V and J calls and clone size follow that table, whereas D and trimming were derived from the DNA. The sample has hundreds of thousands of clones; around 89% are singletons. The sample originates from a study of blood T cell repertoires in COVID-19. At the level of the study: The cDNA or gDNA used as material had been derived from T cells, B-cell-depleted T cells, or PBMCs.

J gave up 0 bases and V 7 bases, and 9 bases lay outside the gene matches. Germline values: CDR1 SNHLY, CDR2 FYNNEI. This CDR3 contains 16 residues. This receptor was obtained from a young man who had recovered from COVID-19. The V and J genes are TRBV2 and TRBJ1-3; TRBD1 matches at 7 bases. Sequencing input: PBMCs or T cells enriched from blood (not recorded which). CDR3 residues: CASMTGWGRSGNTIYF. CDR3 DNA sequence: TGTGCCAGCATGACAGGGTGGGGGCGCTCTGGAAACACCATATATTTT.